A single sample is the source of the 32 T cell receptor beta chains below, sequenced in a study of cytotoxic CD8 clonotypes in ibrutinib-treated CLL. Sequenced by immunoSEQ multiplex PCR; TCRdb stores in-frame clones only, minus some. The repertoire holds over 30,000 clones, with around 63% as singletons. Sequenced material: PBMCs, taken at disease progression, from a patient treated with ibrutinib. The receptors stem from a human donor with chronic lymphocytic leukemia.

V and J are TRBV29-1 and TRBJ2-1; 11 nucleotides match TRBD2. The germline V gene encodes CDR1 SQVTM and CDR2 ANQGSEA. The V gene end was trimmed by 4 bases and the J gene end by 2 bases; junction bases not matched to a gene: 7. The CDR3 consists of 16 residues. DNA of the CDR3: TGCAGCGTTGGGGGACATAGCGGGAGGGCCTACAATGAGCAGTTCTTC. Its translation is CSVGGHSGRAYNEQFF.

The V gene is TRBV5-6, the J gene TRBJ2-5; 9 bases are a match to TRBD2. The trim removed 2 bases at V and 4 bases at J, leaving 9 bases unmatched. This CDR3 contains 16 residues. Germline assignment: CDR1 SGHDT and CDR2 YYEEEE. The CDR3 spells CASSFPGGRAVETQYF. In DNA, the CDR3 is TGTGCCAGCAGCTTTCCTGGCGGGAGGGCTGTAGAGACCCAGTACTTC.

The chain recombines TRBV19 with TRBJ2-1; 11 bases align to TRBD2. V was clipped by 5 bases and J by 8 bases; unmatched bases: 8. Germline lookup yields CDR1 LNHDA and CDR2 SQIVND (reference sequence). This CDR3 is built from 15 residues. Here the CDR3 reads CASSPWTSGSDEQFF. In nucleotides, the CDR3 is TGTGCCAGTAGTCCCTGGACTAGCGGGTCGGATGAGCAGTTCTTC. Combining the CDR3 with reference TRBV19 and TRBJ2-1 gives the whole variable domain DGGITQSPKYLFRKEGQNVTLSCEQNLNHDAMYWYRQDPGQGLRLIYYSQIVNDFQKGDIAEGYSVSREKKESFPLTVTSAQKNPTAFYLCASSPWTSGSDEQFFGPGTRLTVL.

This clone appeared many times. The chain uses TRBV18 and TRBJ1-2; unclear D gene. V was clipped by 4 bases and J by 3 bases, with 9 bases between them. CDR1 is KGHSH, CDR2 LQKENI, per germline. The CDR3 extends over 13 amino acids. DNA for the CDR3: TGTGCCAGCTCACTGATCGGGCACTATGGCTACACCTTC. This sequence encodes CASSLIGHYGYTF.

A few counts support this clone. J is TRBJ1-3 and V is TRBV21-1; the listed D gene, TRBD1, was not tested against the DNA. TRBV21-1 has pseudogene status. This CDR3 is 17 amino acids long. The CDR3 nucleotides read TGTGCCAGCAGCAAAGTAGCCAGGGGCCCATCTGGAAACACCATATATTTT. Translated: CASSKVARGPSGNTIYF.

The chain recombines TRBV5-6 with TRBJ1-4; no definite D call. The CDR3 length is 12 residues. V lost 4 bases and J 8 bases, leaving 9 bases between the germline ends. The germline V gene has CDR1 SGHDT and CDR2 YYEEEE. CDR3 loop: CASSVRWEKLFF. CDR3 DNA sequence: TGTGCCAGCAGCGTACGTTGGGAAAAACTGTTTTTT.

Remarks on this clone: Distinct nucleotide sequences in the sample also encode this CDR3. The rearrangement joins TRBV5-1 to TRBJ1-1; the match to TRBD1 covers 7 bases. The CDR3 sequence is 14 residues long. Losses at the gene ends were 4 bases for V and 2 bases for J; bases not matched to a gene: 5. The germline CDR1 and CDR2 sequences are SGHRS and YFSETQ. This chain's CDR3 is CASSTGQENTEAFF. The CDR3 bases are TGCGCCAGCAGCACCGGACAGGAAAACACTGAAGCTTTCTTT.

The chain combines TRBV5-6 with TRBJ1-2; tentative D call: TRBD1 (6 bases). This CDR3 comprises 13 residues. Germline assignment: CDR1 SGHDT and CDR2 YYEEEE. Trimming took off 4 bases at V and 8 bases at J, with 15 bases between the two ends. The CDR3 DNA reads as TGTGCCAGCAGCCGGGACATGAACGGCGGCTACACCTTC. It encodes CASSRDMNGGYTF.

Here the CDR3 reads CASSSPRGHGYTF. The CDR3 DNA reads TGTGCCAGCAGTTCTCCCAGGGGGCATGGCTACACCTTC. The gene calls are TRBV5-5 and TRBJ1-2; TRBD1 agrees at 8 bases. Germline CDR1 SGHKS, CDR2 YYEKEE (reference sequence). With 5 bases clipped from V and 6 bases from J, the junction kept 6 bases outside the gene matches. The length of the CDR3 is 13 residues.

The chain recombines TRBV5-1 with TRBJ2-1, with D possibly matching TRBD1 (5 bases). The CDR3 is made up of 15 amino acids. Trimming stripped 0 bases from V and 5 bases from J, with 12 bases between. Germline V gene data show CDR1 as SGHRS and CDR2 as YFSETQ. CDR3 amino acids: CASSLAREMNNEQFF. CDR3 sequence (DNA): TGCGCCAGCAGCTTGGCCAGGGAAATGAACAATGAGCAGTTCTTC.

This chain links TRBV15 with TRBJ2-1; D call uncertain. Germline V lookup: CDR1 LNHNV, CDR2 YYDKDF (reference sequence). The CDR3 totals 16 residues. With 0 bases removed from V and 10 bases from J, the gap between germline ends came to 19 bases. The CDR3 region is CATSRDMAGPTGEQFF. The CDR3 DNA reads TGTGCCACCAGCAGAGATATGGCAGGACCTACGGGCGAGCAGTTCTTC.

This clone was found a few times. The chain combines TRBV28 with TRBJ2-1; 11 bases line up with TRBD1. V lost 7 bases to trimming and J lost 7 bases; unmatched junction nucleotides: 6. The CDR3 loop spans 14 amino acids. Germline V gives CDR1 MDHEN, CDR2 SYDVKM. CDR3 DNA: TGTGCCAGCATTGCCGGGACAGGGGGGAATGAGCAGTTCTTC. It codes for CASIAGTGGNEQFF.

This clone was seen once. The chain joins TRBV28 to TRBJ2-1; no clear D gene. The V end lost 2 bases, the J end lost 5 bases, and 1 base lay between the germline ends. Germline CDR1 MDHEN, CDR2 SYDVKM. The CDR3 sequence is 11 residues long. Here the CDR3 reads CASSLHNEQFF. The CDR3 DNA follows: TGTGCCAGCAGTTTACACAATGAGCAGTTCTTC.

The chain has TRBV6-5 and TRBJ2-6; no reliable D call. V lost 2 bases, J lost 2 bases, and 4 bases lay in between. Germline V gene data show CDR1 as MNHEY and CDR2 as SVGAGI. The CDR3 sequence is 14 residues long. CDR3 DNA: TGTGCCAGCAGTTACGAAGCTGGGGCCAACGTCCTGACTTTC. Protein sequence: CASSYEAGANVLTF.

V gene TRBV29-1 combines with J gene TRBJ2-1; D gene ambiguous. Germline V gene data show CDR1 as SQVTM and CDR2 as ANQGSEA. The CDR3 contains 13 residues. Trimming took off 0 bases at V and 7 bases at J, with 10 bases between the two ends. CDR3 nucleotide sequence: TGCAGCGTTGAAGATGGTTCTGCTAATGAGCAGTTCTTC. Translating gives CSVEDGSANEQFF.

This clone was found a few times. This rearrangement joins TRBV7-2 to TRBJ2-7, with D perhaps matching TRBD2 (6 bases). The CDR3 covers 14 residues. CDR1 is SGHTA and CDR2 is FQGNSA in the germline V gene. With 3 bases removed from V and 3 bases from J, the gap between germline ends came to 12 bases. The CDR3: CASSFARGNYEQYF. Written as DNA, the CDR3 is TGTGCCAGCAGCTTTGCGCGGGGAAACTACGAGCAGTACTTC.

CDR3 loop: CASSTLDTQYF. The CDR3 region has the DNA TGTGCCAGTAGTACTCTTGATACGCAGTATTTT. The chain has TRBV19 and TRBJ2-3; D is ambiguous. Germline V CDR1 and CDR2: LNHDA, SQIVND (reference sequence). The CDR3 length is 11 residues. Trimming pared 4 bases from V and 6 bases from J, leaving 5 bases between.

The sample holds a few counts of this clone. In nucleotides, the CDR3 is TGTGCCAGCGGCGGACCCGACTCCTACAATGAGCAGTTCTTC. As protein: CASGGPDSYNEQFF. The chain has TRBV9 and TRBJ2-1; D is undetermined. V dropped 7 bases and J dropped 0 bases, with 11 bases sitting between them. The CDR3 spans 14 residues. CDR1 SGDLS and CDR2 YYNGEE come from the germline V gene.

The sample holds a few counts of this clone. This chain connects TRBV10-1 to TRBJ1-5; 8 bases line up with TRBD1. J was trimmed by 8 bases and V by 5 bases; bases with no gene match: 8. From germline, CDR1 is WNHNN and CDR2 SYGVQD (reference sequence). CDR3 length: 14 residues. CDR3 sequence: CASSSGQGCEPQHF. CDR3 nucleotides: TGCGCCAGCAGTTCCGGACAGGGCTGCGAGCCCCAGCATTTT.

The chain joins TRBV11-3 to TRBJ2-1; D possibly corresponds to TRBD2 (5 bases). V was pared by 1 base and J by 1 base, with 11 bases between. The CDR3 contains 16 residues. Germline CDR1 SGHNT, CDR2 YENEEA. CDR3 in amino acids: CASSLVWRVSYNEQFF. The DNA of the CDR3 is TGTGCCAGCAGCTTAGTGTGGCGGGTGTCCTACAATGAGCAGTTCTTC.

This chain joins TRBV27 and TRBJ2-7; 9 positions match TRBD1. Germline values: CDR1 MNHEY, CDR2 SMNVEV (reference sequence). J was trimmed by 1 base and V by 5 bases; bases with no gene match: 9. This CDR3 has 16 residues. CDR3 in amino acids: CASSRNPGQGSYEQYF. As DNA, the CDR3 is TGTGCCAGCAGTCGGAATCCGGGACAGGGATCCTACGAGCAGTACTTC.

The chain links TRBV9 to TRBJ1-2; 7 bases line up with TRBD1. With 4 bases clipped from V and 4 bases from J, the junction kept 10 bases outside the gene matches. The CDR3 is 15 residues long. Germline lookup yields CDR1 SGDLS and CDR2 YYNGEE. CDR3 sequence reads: CASSPTSGQFYGYTF. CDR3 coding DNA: TGTGCCAGCAGCCCCACCTCGGGACAGTTCTATGGCTACACCTTC.

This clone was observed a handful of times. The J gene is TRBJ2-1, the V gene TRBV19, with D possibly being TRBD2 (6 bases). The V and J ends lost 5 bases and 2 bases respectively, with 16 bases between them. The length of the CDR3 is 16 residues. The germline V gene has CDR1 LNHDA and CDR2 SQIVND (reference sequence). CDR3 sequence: CASSYSGGTPYNEQFF. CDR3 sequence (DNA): TGTGCCAGTAGTTATAGCGGAGGCACACCCTACAATGAGCAGTTCTTC.

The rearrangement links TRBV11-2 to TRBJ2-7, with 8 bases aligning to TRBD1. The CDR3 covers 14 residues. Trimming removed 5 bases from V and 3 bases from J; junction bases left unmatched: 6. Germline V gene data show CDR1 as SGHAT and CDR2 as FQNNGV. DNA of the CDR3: TGTGCCAGCAGCCGGGACAGGAGGAACTACGAGCAGTACTTC. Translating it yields CASSRDRRNYEQYF.

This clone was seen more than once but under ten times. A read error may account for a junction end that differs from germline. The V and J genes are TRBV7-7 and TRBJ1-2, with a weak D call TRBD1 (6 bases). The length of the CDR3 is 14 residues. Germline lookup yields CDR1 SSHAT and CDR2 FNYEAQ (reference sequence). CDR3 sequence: CASIPDSAYYGYTF. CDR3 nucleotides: TGTGCTAGCATCCCGGACAGCGCCTACTATGGCTACACCTTC.

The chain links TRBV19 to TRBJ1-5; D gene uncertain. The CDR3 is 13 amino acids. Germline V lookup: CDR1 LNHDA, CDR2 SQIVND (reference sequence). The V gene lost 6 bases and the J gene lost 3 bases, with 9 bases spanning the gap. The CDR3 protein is CASRPGDNQPQHF. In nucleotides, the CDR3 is TGTGCCAGTAGACCTGGGGACAATCAGCCCCAGCATTTT.

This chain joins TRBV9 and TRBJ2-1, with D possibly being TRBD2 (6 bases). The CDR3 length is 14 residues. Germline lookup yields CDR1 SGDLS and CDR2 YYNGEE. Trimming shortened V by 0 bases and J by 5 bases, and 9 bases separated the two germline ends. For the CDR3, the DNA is TGTGCCAGCAGCGTAGTCGGGAGTGACAATGAGCAGTTCTTC. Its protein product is CASSVVGSDNEQFF. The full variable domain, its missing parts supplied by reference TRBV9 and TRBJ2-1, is DSGVTQTPKHLITATGQRVTLRCSPRSGDLSVYWYQQSLDQGLQFLIQYYNGEERAKGNILERFSAQQFPDLHSELNLSSLELGDSALYFCASSVVGSDNEQFFGPGTRLTVL.

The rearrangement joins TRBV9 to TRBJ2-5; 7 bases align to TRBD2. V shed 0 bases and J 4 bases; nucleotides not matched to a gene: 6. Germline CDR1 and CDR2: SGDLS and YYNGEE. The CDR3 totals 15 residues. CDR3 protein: CASSVGGGSSETQYF. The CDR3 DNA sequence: TGTGCCAGCAGCGTAGGTGGCGGGAGTTCAGAGACCCAGTACTTC.

This CDR3 is CASRFGNTEAFF. The CDR3 DNA reads as TGTGCCAGCAGGTTTGGGAACACTGAAGCTTTCTTT. The chain couples TRBV5-4 to TRBJ1-1; no definite D call. Trimming left V 5 bases short and J 1 base short, with 6 bases between. The germline V gene encodes CDR1 SGHNT and CDR2 YYREEE (reference sequence). The CDR3 has 12 residues.

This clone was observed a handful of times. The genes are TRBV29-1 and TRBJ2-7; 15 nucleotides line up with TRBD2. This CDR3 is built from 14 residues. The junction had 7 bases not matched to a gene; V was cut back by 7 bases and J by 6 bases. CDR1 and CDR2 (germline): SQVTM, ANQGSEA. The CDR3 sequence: CSAWGLAGGTEQYF. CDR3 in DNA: TGCAGCGCATGGGGACTAGCGGGAGGAACCGAGCAGTACTTC.

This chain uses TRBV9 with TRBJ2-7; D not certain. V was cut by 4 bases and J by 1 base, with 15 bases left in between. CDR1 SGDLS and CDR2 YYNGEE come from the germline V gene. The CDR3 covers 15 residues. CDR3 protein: CASSLESGKSYEQYF. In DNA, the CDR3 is TGTGCCAGCAGCCTGGAGTCTGGCAAATCCTACGAGCAGTACTTC.

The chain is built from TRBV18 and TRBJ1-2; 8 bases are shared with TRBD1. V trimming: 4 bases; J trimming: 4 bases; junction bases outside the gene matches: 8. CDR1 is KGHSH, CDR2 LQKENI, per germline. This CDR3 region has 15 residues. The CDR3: CASSLGQGMSYGYTF. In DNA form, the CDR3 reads TGTGCCAGCTCACTAGGACAGGGCATGAGCTATGGCTACACCTTC.